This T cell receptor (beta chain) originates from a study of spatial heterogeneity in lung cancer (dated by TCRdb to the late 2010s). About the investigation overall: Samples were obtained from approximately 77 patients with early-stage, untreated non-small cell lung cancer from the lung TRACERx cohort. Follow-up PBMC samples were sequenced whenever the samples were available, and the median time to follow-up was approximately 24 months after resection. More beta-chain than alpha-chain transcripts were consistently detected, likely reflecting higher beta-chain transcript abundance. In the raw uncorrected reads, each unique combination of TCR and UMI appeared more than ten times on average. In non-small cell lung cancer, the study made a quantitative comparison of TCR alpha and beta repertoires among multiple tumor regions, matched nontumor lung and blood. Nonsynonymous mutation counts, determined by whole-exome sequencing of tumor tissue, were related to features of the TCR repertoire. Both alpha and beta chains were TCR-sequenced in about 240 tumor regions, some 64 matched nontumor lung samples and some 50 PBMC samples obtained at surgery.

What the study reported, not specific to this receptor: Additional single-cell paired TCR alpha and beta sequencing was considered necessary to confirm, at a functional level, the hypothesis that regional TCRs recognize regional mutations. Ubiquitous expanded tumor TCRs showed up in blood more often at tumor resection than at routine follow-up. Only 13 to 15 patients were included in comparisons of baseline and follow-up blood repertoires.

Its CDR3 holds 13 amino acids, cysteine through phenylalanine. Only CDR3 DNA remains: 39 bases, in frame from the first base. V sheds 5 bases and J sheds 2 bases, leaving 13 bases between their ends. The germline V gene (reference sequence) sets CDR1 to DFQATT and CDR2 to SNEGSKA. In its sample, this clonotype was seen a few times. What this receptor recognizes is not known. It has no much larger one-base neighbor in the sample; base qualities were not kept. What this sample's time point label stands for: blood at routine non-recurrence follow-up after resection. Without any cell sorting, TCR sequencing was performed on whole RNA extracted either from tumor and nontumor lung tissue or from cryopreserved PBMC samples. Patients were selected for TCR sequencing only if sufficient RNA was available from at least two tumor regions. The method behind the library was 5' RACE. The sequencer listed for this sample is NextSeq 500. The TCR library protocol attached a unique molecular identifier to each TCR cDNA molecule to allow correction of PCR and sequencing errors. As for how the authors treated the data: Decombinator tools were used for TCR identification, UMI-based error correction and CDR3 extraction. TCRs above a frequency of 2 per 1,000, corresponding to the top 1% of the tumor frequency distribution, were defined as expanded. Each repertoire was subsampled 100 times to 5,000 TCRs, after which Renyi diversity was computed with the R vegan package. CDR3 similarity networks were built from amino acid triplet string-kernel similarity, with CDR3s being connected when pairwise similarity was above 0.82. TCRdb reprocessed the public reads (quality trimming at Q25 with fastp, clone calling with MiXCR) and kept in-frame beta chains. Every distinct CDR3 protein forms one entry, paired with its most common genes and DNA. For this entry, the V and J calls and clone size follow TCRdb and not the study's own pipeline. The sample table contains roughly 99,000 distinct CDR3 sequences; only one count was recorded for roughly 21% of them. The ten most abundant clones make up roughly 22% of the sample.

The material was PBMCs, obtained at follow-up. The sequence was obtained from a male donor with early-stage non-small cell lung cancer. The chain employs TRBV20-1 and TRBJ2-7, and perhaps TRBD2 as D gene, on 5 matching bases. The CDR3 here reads CSAGPSGTYEQYF. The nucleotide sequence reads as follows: TGCAGTGCTGGACCATCGGGGACCTACGAGCAGTACTTC.